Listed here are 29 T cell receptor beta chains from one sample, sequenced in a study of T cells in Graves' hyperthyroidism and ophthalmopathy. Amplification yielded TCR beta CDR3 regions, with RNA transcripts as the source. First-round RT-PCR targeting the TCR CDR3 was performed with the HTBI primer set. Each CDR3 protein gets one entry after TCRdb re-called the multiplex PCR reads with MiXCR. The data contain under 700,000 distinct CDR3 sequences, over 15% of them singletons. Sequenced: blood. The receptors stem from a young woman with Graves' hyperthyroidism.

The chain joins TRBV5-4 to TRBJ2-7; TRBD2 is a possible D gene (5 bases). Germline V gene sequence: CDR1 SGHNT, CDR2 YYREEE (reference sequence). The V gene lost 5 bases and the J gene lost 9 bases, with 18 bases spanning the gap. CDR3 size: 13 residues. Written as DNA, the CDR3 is TGTGCCAGCAGTCCCGGGGTCCGTGAGCCGCAGTACTTC. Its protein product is CASSPGVREPQYF.

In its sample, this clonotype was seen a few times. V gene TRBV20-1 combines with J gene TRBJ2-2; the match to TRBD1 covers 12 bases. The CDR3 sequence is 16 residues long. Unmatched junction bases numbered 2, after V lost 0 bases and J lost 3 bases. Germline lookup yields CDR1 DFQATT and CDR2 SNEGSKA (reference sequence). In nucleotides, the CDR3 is TGCAGTGCTAGAGATGGGACAGGGGGCGACACCGGGGAGCTGTTTTTT. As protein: CSARDGTGGDTGELFF.

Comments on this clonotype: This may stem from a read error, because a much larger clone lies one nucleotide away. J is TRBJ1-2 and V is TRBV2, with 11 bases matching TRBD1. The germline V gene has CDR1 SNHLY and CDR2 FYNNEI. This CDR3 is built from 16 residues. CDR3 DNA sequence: TGTGCCACCTTCCGGGGACAGGGGGGGGTTAGTGGCGGCTCCACCTTC. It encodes CATFRGQGGVSGGSTF.

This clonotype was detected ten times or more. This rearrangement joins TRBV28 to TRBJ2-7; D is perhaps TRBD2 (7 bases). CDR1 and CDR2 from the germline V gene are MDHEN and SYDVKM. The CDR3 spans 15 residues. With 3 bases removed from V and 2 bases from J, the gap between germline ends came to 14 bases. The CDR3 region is CASSFLDSGTYEQYF. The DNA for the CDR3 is TGTGCCAGCAGTTTTTTGGACAGCGGGACCTACGAGCAGTACTTC.

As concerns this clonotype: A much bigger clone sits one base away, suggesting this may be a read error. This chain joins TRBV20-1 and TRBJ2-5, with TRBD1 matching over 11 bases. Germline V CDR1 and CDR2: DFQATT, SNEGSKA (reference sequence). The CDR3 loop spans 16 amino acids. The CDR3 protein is CSGGDLDRGLGETLYF. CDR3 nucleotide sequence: TGCAGTGGGGGGGATCTGGACAGGGGGCTCGGGGAGACCCTGTACTTC.

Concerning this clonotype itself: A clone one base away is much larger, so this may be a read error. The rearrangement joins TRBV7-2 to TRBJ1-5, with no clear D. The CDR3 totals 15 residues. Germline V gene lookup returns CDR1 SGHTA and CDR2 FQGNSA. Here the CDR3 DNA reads TGTGCCAGCAGCTTGCTAGGCACTAGCAATCGGCCCCAGCATTTT. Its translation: CASSLLGTSNRPQHF.

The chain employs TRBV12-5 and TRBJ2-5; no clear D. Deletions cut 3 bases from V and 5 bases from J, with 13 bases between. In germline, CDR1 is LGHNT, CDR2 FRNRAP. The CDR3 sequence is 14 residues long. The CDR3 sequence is CASGFAETRETQYF. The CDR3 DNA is TGTGCTAGTGGTTTTGCCGAGACTCGCGAGACCCAGTACTTC. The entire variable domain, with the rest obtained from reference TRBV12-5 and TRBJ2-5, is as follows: DARVTQTPRHKVTEMGQEVTMRCQPILGHNTVFWYRQTMMQGLELLAYFRNRAPLDDSGMPKDRFSAEMPDATLATLKIQPSEPRDSAVYFCASGFAETRETQYFGPGTRLLVL.

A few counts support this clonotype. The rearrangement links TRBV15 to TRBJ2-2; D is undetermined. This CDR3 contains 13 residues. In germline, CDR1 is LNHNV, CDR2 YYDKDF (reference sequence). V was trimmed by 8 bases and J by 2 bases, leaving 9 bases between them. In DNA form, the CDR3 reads TGTGCCACCGAGAGAAGTAACACCGGGGAGCTGTTTTTT. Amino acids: CATERSNTGELFF. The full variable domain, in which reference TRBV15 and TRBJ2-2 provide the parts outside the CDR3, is DAMVIQNPRYQVTQFGKPVTLSCSQTLNHNVMYWYQQKSSQAPKLLFHYYDKDFNNEADTPDNFQSRRPNTSFCFLDIRSPGLGDTAMYLCATERSNTGELFFGEGSRLTVL.

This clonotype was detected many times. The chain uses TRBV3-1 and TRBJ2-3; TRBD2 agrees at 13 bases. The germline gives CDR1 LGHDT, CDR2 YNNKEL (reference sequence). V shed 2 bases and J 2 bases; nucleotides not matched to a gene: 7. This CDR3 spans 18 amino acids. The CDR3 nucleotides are TGTGCCAGCAGCCAAACTAGCGGGGGGGCCCGTATCACAGATACGCAGTATTTT. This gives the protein CASSQTSGGARITDTQYF.

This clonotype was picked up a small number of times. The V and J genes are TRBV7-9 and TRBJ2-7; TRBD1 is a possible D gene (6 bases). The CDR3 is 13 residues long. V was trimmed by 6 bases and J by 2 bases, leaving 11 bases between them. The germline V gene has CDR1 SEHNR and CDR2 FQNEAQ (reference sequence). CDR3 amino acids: CASRQGSAYEQYF. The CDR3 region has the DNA TGTGCCAGCAGACAGGGAAGCGCCTACGAGCAGTACTTC.

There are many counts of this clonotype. This chain's CDR3 is CASSLSPPRSTEAFF. CDR3 bases: TGTGCCAGCAGTTTATCACCCCCACGGAGCACTGAAGCTTTCTTT. The genes are TRBV27 and TRBJ1-1; D unclear. CDR3 size: 15 residues. V lost 0 bases, J lost 4 bases, and 12 bases lay in between. Germline V gives CDR1 MNHEY, CDR2 SMNVEV (reference sequence).

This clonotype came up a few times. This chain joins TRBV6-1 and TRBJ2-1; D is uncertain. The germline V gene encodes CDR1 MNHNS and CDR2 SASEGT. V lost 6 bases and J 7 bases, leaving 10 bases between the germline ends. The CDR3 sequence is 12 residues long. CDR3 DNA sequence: TGTGCCAGCAGGAAACAAAGTAATGAGCAGTTCTTC. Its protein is CASRKQSNEQFF.

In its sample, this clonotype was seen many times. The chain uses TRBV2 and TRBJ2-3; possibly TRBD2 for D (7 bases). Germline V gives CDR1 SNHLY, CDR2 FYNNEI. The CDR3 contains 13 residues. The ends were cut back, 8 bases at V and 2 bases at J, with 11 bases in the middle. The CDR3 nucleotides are TGTGCCAGCGGGGGGGCTCCCACAGATACGCAGTATTTT. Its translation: CASGGAPTDTQYF. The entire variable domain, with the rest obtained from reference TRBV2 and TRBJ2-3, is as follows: EPEVTQTPSHQVTQMGQEVILRCVPISNHLYFYWYRQILGQKVEFLVSFYNNEISEKSEIFDDQFSVERPDGSNFTLKIRSTKLEDSAMYFCASGGAPTDTQYFGPGTRLTVL.

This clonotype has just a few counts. The DNA of the CDR3 is TGCAGTGCTAGCAGGCAGCCAAACACCGGGGAGCTGTTTTTT. It encodes CSASRQPNTGELFF. The chain uses TRBV20-1 and TRBJ2-2, with D hard to call. Deletions cut 3 bases from V and 2 bases from J, with 10 bases between. The CDR3 totals 14 residues. Per the germline V gene, CDR1 is DFQATT and CDR2 is SNEGSKA (reference sequence).

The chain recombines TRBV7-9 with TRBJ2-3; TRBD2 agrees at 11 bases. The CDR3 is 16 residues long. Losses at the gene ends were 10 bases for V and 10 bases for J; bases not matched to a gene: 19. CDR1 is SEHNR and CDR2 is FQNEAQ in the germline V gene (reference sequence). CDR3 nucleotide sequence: TGTGCCACCCTTGGGGCTAGCGGGAGGCCCGGTGTGTCGCAGTATTTT. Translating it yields CATLGASGRPGVSQYF.

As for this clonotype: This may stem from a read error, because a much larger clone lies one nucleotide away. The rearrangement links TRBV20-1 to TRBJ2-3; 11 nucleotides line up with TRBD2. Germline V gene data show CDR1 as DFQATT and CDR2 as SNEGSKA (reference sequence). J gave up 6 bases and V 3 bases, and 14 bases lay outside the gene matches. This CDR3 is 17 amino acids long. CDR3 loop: CSASDNSGGGTWDTQYF. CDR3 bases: TGCAGTGCTAGTGACAATAGCGGGGGGGGCACATGGGATACGCAGTATTTT.

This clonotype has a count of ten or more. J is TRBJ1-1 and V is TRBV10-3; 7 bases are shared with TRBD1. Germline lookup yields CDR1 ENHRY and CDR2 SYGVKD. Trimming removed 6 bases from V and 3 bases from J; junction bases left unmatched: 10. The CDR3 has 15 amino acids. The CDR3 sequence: CAIRGKGQADTEAFF. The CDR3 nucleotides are TGTGCCATCAGGGGGAAAGGACAGGCGGACACTGAAGCTTTCTTT.

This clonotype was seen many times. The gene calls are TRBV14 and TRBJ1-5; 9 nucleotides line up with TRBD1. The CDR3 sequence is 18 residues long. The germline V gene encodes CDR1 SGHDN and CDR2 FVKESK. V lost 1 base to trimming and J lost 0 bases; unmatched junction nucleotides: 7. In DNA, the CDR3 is TGTGCCAGCAGCCAAGTACAGGGGGCCCGAACTAGCAATCAGCCCCAGCATTTT. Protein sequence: CASSQVQGARTSNQPQHF.

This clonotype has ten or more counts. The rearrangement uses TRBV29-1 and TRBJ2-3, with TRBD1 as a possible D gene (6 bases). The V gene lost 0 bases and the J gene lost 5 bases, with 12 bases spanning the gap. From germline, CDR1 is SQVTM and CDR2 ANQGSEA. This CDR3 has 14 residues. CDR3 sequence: CSVEDLADRDTQYF. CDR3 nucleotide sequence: TGCAGCGTTGAAGATCTTGCGGACAGAGATACGCAGTATTTT.

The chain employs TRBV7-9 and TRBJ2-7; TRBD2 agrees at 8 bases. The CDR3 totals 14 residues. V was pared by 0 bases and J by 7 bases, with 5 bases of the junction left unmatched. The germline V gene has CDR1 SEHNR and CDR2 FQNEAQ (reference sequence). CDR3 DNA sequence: TGTGCCAGCAGCTTAGCCTCCGGGAGGGGAGAGCAGTACTTC. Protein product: CASSLASGRGEQYF.

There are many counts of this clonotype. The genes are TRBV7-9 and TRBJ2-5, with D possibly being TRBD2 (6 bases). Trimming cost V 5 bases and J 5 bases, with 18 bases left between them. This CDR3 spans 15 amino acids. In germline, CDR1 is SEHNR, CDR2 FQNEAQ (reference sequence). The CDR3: CASSPPRPGGETQYF. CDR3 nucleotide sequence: TGTGCCAGCAGCCCACCACGCCCCGGAGGGGAGACCCAGTACTTC.

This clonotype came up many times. DNA for the CDR3: TGTGCCAGCAGCTCTGACAGGCAAAACATTCAGTACTTC. Translated, it gives CASSSDRQNIQYF. The chain couples TRBV7-8 to TRBJ2-4, with D possibly being TRBD1 (6 bases). Trimming stripped 4 bases from V and 5 bases from J, with 9 bases between. The V gene's germline CDR1 is SGHVS and CDR2 FQNEAQ. The CDR3 is 13 residues long.

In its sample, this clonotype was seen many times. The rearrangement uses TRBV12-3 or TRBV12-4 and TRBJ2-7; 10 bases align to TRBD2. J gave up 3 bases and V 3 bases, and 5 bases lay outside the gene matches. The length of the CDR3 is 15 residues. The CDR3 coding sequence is TGTGCCAGCAGTTTGGGCGGGACTAGCGACTACGAGCAGTACTTC. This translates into CASSLGGTSDYEQYF.

This CDR3 reads CASSYSSPGNDGYTF. As DNA, the CDR3 is TGTGCCAGCAGTTACTCTTCACCTGGGAACGATGGCTACACCTTC. V and J are TRBV6-5 and TRBJ1-2; no clear D gene. This CDR3 region has 15 residues. The V end lost 0 bases, the J end lost 6 bases, and 14 bases lay between the germline ends. Per germline, CDR1 MNHEY and CDR2 SVGAGI.

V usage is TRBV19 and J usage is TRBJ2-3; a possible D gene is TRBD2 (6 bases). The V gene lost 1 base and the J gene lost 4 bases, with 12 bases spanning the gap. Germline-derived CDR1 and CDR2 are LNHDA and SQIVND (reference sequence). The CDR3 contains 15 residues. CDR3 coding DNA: TGTGCCAGTAGTATAGCGGCGGGATCGGCAGATACGCAGTATTTT. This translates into CASSIAAGSADTQYF.

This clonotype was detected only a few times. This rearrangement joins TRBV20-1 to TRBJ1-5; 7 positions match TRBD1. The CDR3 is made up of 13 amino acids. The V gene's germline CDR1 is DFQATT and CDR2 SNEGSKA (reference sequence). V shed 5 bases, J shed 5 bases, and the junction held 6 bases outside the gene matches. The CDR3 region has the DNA TGCAGTGCTGCGGGACAGTGGGATCAGCCCCAGCATTTT. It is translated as CSAAGQWDQPQHF.

CDR3 nucleotide sequence: TGCGCCAGCAGCTTGGAACAACTAGCGCGAGCAGATACGCAGTATTTT. The encoded protein is CASSLEQLARADTQYF. This chain connects TRBV5-1 to TRBJ2-3, with 7 bases that match TRBD2. The CDR3 consists of 16 residues. Trimming removed 0 bases from V and 4 bases from J; junction bases left unmatched: 8. The germline V gene has CDR1 SGHRS and CDR2 YFSETQ.

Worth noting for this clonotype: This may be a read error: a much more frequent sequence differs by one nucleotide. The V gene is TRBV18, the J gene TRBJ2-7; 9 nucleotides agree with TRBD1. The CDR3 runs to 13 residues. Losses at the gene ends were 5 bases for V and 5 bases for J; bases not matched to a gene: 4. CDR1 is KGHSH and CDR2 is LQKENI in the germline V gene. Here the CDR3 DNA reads TGTGCCAGCTCAGCCGGGACAGGGAACGAGCAGTACTTC. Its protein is CASSAGTGNEQYF.

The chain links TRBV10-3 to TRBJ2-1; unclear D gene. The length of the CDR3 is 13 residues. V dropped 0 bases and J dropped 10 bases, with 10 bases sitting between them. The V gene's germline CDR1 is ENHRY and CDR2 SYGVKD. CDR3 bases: TGTGCCATCAGTGAGTCAGGAGAGTCGGAGCAGTTCTTC. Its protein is CAISESGESEQFF.